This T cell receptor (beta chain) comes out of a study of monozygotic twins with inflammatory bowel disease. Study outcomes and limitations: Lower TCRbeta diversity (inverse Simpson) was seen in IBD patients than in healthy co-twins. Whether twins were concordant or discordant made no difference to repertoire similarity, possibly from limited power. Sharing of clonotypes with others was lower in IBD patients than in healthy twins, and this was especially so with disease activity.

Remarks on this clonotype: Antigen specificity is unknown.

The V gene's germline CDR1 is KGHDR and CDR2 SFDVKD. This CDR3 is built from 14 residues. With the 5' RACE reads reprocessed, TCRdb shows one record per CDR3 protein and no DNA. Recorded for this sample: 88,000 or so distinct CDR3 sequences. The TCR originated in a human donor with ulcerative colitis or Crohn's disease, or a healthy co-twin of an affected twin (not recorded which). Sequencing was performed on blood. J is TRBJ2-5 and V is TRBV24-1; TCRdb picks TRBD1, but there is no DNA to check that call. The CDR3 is CATSLTGEKETQYF.